This paragraph reports one T cell receptor (beta chain). This record comes from a study of blood T cell repertoires in COVID-19. The V gene's germline CDR1 is LNHDA and CDR2 SQIVND (reference sequence). Trimming removed 4 bases from V and 2 bases from J; junction bases left unmatched: 5. This CDR3 is built from 15 residues. Data came from immunoSEQ multiplex PCR; TCRdb stores just in-frame clones and leaves some out. The table has some 100,000 clones, approximately 86% seen once. The chain joins TRBV19 to TRBJ2-3; 8 bases align to TRBD2. The specimen was PBMCs or T cells enriched from blood (not recorded which). This TCR derives from a woman in her forties or fifties who had recovered from COVID-19. CDR3 sequence: CASSRAGEPTDTQYF. The CDR3 DNA is TGTGCCAGTAGTAGAGCGGGGGAACCCACAGATACGCAGTATTTT.